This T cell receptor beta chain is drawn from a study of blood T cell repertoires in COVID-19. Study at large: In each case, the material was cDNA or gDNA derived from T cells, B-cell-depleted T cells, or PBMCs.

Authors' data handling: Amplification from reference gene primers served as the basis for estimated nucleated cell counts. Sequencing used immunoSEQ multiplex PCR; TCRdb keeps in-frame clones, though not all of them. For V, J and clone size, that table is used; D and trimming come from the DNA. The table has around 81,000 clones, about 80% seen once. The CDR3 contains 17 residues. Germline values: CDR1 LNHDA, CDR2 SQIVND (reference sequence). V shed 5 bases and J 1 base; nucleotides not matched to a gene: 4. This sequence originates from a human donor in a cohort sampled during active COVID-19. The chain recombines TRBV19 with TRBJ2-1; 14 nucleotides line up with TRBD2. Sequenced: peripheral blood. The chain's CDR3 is CASSSRTSGRSYNEQFF. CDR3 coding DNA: TGTGCCAGTAGTTCTAGGACTAGCGGGAGGTCCTACAATGAGCAGTTCTTC.